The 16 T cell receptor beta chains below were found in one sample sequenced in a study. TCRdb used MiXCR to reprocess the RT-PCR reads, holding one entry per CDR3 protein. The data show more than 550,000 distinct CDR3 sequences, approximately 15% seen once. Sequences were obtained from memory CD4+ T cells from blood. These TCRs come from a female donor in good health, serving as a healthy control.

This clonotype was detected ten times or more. CDR3 sequence (DNA): TGTGCCAGCAGCTTTCGACCCGTCGATGGCTACACCTTC. This translates into CASSFRPVDGYTF. The chain recombines TRBV6-6 with TRBJ1-2; D call uncertain. With 6 bases removed from V and 6 bases from J, the gap between germline ends came to 14 bases. The CDR3 totals 13 residues. Germline CDR1 MNHNY, CDR2 SVGAGI (reference sequence).

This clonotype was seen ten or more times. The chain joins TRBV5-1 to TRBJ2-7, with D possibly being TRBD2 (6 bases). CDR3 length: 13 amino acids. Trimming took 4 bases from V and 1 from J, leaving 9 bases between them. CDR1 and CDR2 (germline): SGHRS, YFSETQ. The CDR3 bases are TGCGCCAGCAGCGGGGACTTGTCCTACGAGCAGTACTTC. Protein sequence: CASSGDLSYEQYF.

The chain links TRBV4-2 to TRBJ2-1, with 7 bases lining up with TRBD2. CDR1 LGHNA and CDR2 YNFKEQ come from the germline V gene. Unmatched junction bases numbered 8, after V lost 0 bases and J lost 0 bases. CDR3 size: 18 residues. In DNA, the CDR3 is TGTGCCAGCAGCCAAGATAGGGAACTAGCGCTCTCCTACAATGAGCAGTTCTTC. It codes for CASSQDRELALSYNEQFF.

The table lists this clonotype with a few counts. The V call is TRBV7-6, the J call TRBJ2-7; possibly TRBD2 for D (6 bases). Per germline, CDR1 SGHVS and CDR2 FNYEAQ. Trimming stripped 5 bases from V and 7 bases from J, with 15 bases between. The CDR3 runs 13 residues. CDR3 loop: CASSLGLRGEQYF. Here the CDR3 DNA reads TGTGCCAGCAGCCTGGGACTCCGGGGGGAGCAGTACTTC.

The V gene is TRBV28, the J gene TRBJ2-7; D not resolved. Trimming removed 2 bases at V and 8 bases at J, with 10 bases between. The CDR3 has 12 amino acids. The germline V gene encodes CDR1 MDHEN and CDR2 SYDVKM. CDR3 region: CASSLRLVQQYF. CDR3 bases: TGTGCCAGCAGTTTAAGGCTAGTCCAGCAGTACTTC. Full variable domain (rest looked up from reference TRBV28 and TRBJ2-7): DVKVTQSSRYLVKRTGEKVFLECVQDMDHENMFWYRQDPGLGLRLIYFSYDVKMKEKGDIPEGYSVSREKKERFSLILESASTNQTSMYLCASSLRLVQQYFGPGTRLTVT.

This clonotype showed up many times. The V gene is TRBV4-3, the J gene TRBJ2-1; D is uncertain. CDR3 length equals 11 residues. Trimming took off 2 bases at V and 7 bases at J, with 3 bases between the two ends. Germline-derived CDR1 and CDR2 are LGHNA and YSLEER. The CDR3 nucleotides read TGCGCCAGCAGCCAAATGAATGAGCAGTTCTTC. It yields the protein CASSQMNEQFF.

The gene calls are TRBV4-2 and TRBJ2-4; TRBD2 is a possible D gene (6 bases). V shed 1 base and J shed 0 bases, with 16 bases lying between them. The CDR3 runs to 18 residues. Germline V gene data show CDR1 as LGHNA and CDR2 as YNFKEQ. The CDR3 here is CASSQVGGGSIAKNIQYF. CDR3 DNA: TGTGCCAGCAGCCAAGTTGGTGGGGGGAGTATAGCCAAAAACATTCAGTACTTC.

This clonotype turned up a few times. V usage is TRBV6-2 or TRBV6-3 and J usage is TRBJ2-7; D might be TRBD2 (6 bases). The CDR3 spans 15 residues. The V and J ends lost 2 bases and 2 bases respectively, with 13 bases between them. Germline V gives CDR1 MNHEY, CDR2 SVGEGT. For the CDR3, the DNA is TGTGCCAGCAGTTACCAGTTAGCGGTGGCCTACGAGCAGTACTTC. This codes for CASSYQLAVAYEQYF.

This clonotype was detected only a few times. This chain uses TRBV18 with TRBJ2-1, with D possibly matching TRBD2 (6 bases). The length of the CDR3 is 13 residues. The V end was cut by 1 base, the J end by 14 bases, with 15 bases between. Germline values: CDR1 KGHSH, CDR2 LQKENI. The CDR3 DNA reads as TGTGCCAGCTCACCACTTCTCCGGGAGTTAGAGTTCTTC. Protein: CASSPLLRELEFF.

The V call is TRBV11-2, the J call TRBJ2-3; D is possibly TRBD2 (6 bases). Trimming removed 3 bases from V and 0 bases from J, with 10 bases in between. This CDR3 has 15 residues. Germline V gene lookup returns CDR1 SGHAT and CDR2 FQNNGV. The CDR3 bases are TGTGCCAGCAGCTTTGGGACTCTCAGCACAGATACGCAGTATTTT. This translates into CASSFGTLSTDTQYF.

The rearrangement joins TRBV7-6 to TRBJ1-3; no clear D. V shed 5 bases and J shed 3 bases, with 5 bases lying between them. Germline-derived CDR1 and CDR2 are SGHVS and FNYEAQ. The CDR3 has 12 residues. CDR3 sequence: CASSPHGNTIYF. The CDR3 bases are TGTGCCAGCAGCCCTCATGGAAACACCATATATTTT.

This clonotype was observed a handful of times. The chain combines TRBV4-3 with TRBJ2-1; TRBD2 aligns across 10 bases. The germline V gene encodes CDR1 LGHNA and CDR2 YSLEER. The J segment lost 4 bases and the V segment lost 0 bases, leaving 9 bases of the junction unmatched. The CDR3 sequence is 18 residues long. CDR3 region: CASSQDIPQRGGYNEQFF. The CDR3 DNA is TGCGCCAGCAGCCAAGACATCCCCCAGCGGGGGGGGTACAATGAGCAGTTCTTC.

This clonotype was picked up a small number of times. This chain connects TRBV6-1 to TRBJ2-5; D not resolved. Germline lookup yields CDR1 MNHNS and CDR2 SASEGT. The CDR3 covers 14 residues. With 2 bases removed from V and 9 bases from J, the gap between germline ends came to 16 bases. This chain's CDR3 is CASSELVGNHAQYF. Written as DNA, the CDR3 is TGTGCCAGCAGTGAATTGGTGGGCAACCATGCCCAGTACTTC.

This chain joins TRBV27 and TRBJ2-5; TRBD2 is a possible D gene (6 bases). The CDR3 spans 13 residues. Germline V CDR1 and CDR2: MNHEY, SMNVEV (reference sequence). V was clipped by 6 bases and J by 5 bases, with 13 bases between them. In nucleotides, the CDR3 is TGTGCCAGCAGGGAGGGCAACGGGGAGACCCAGTACTTC. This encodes CASREGNGETQYF.

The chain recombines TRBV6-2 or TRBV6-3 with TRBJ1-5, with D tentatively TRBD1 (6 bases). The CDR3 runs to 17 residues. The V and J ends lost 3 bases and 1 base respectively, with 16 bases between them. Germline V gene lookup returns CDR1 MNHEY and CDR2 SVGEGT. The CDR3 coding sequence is TGTGCCAGCAGTTATCCTCGGGACATAGGGAGCAATCAGCCCCAGCATTTT. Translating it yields CASSYPRDIGSNQPQHF.

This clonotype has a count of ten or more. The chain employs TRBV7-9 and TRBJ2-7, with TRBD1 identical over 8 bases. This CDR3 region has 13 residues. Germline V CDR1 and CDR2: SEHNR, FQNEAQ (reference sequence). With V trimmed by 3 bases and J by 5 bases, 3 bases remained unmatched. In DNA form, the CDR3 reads TGTGCCAGCAGCTTGGACAGGGAACACGAGCAGTACTTC. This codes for CASSLDREHEQYF.